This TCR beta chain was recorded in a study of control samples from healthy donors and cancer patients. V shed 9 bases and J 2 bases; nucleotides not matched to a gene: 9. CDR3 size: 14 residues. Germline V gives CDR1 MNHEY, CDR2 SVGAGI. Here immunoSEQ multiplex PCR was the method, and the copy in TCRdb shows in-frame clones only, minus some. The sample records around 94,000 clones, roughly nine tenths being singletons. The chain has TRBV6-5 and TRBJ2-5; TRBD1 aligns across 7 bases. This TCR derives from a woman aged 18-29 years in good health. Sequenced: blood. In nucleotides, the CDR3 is TGTGCCAGTGGATGGACAGGAAAACAAGAGACCCAGTACTTC. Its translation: CASGWTGKQETQYF.